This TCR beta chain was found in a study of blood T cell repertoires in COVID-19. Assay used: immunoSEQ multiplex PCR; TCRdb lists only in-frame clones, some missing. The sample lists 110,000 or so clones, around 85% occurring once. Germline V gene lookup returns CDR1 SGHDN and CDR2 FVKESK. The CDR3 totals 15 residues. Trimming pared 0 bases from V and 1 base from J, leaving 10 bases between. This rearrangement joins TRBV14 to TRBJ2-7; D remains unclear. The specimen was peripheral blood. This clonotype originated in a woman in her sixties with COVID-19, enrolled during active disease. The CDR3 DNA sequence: TGTGCCAGCAGCCAAGATCTCGCGTTTTCCTACGAGCAGTACTTC. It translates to CASSQDLAFSYEQYF.